Each of the 16 T cell receptor beta chains below was sequenced from the same sample in a study of post-analysis software for immune sequencing data. Study-wide findings and caveats: When patients were compared with controls, about five TRBV segments were more frequent, TRBV5-6, TRBV5-1 and TRBV20-1 among them.

Antigens for these TCRs are unknown. TCR beta cDNA libraries had unique molecular identifiers. TCRdb reprocessed the PCR reads via MiXCR and lists one record per CDR3 protein. The sample lists almost 700,000 distinct CDR3 sequences, 55% to 60% occurring once. The specimen was blood. The source is a girl aged 2 to 10 with multiple sclerosis.

CDR3: CASSLRTSGGAGRGGEQFF. The CDR3, as DNA: TGTGCCAGCAGCTTAAGAACTAGCGGGGGGGCCGGAAGGGGAGGTGAGCAGTTCTTC. V usage is TRBV9 and J usage is TRBJ2-1; TRBD2 matches at 13 bases. V lost 4 bases, J lost 9 bases, and 19 bases stayed unmatched. The V gene's germline CDR1 is SGDLS and CDR2 YYNGEE. CDR3 length: 19 residues.

The chain combines TRBV6-6 with TRBJ1-3; D is ambiguous. Trimming shortened V by 7 bases and J by 0 bases, and 19 bases separated the two germline ends. The CDR3 contains 17 residues. Germline V gene data show CDR1 as MNHNY and CDR2 as SVGAGI (reference sequence). CDR3 coding DNA: TGTGCCAGCACTCAAGAGGGCCTTCGCTACTCTGGAAACACCATATATTTT. Its protein product is CASTQEGLRYSGNTIYF.

The genes are TRBV5-1 and TRBJ2-1; D is perhaps TRBD2 (5 bases). V was clipped by 2 bases and J by 2 bases, with 17 bases between them. This CDR3 is 17 amino acids long. Germline CDR1 reads SGHRS; CDR2 reads YFSETQ. CDR3 sequence (DNA): TGCGCCAGCAGCTTAAGTGGAACAGCGGAGGCCTACAATGAGCAGTTCTTC. As protein: CASSLSGTAEAYNEQFF.

The rearrangement joins TRBV7-9 to TRBJ1-1; D perhaps matches TRBD1 (6 bases). Germline V gene sequence: CDR1 SEHNR, CDR2 FQNEAQ (reference sequence). The CDR3 has 17 residues. Trimming removed 1 base from V and 0 bases from J, with 15 bases in between. CDR3 protein: CASSLVRQDLMNTEAFF. For the CDR3, the DNA is TGTGCCAGCAGCTTAGTCCGACAGGACCTTATGAACACTGAAGCTTTCTTT.

J is TRBJ2-4 and V is TRBV5-1, with 9 nucleotides matching TRBD1. The DNA end is more similar to TRBJ2-7, so the J call may be wrong. Germline assignment: CDR1 SGHRS and CDR2 YFSETQ. The CDR3 runs 16 residues. The CDR3 DNA reads as TGCGCCAGCAGCTTGGCCCGGACAGGGGCTTCCTACGAGCAGTACTTC. Protein product: CASSLARTGASYEQYF.

The chain links TRBV30 to TRBJ2-2; D gene ambiguous. The germline V gene encodes CDR1 GTSNPN and CDR2 SVGIG (reference sequence). V lost 2 bases and J lost 5, with 3 bases in between. This CDR3 contains 11 residues. CDR3 sequence: CAWSRTGELFF. For the CDR3, the DNA is TGTGCCTGGAGTAGGACCGGGGAGCTGTTTTTT. The full variable domain, completed using reference TRBV30 and TRBJ2-2, is SQTIHQWPATLVQPVGSPLSLECTVEGTSNPNLYWYRQAAGRGLQLLFYSVGIGQISSEVPQNLSASRPQDRQFILSSKKLLLSDSGFYLCAWSRTGELFFGEGSRLTVL.

This chain joins TRBV12-3 or TRBV12-4 and TRBJ1-2, with D perhaps TRBD1 (6 bases). The length of the CDR3 is 15 residues. Trimming removed 3 bases at V and 4 bases at J, with 15 bases between. CDR3 bases: TGTGCCAGCAGTTTTACGGGACATAGGGGCTATGGCTACACCTTC. Amino acids: CASSFTGHRGYGYTF.

This chain joins TRBV6-1 and TRBJ1-6; D is uncertain. With 3 bases removed from V and 4 bases from J, the gap between germline ends came to 7 bases. CDR1 is MNHNS and CDR2 is SASEGT in the germline V gene. This CDR3 is 14 amino acids long. The CDR3 region has the DNA TGTGCCAGCAGTGACAGGAGTTATAATTCACCCCTCCACTTT. Translating it yields CASSDRSYNSPLHF.

The chain couples TRBV4-3 to TRBJ2-1; a possible D gene is TRBD2 (7 bases). Germline CDR1 is LGHNA and CDR2 is YSLEER. The CDR3 has 17 residues. The V and J ends lost 0 bases and 2 bases respectively, with 14 bases between them. CDR3 coding DNA: TGCGCCAGCAGCCAAGACTTAGGGGGACTACCCTACAATGAGCAGTTCTTC. Translating gives CASSQDLGGLPYNEQFF.

With respect to this clonotype: Germline and junction disagree at one end, which may indicate a read error. V and J are TRBV5-1 and TRBJ2-7; D remains unclear. The length of the CDR3 is 15 residues. Germline assignment: CDR1 SGHRS and CDR2 YFSETQ. The CDR3: CASSLVGQISYEQYF. The DNA for the CDR3 is TGTGCCAGCAGCTTGGTCGGGCAAATCTCCTACGAGCAGTACTTC.

A single count supports this clonotype. In nucleotides, the CDR3 is TGTGCCAGCAGTTTATCTCCCCTAACTCCGAACACCGGGGAGCTGTTTTTT. Its protein product is CASSLSPLTPNTGELFF. This sequence joins TRBV28 and TRBJ2-2; the D is unclear. The CDR3 loop spans 17 amino acids. CDR1 is MDHEN, CDR2 SYDVKM, per germline. The V and J ends lost 1 base and 0 bases respectively, with 12 bases between them.

This sequence joins TRBV28 and TRBJ2-7, with D perhaps matching TRBD2 (5 bases). In germline, CDR1 is MDHEN, CDR2 SYDVKM. Trimming pared 2 bases from V and 2 bases from J, leaving 16 bases between. The CDR3 covers 16 residues. The DNA of the CDR3 is TGTGCCAGCAGTTTAAGGTTAGCGATAGCTGCCTACGAGCAGTACTTC. It codes for CASSLRLAIAAYEQYF.

The CDR3 loop reads CASSATGERNIQYF. CDR3 in DNA: TGTGCCAGCAGTGCGACAGGGGAAAGAAACATTCAGTACTTC. The rearrangement joins TRBV2 to TRBJ2-4; TRBD1 matches 8 bases. CDR1 and CDR2 from the germline V gene are SNHLY and FYNNEI. After removal of 4 bases from V and 6 bases from J, the junction contained 5 bases not matched to a gene. The length of the CDR3 is 14 residues.

This chain links TRBV7-9 with TRBJ2-4; TRBD1 aligns across 9 bases. The CDR3 is 15 amino acids. V was clipped by 3 bases and J by 9 bases; unmatched bases: 9. In germline, CDR1 is SEHNR, CDR2 FQNEAQ (reference sequence). The CDR3 nucleotides read TGTGCCAGCAGCTTGGAACAGGGGGCGCGGGGCATTCAGTACTTC. Protein: CASSLEQGARGIQYF.

This clonotype was seen once. The chain joins TRBV20-1 to TRBJ1-6; D not certain. CDR3 length equals 15 residues. The germline V gene encodes CDR1 DFQATT and CDR2 SNEGSKA (reference sequence). V dropped 3 bases and J dropped 4 bases, with 13 bases sitting between them. CDR3 loop: CSASRTAEYNSPLHF. DNA of the CDR3: TGCAGTGCTAGTCGGACGGCTGAATATAATTCACCCCTCCACTTT.

This chain connects TRBV5-1 to TRBJ1-1; D unresolved. Germline loops: CDR1 SGHRS, CDR2 YFSETQ. This CDR3 has 16 residues. The V end was cut by 1 base, the J end by 0 bases, with 13 bases between. Here the CDR3 DNA reads TGCGCCAGCAGCTTGCCCTCCGCGGGGATGAACACTGAAGCTTTCTTT. This gives the protein CASSLPSAGMNTEAFF. The entire variable domain, with the rest obtained from reference TRBV5-1 and TRBJ1-1, is as follows: KAGVTQTPRYLIKTRGQQVTLSCSPISGHRSVSWYQQTPGQGLQFLFEYFSETQRNKGNFPGRFSGRQFSNSRSEMNVSTLELGDSALYLCASSLPSAGMNTEAFFGQGTRLTVV.